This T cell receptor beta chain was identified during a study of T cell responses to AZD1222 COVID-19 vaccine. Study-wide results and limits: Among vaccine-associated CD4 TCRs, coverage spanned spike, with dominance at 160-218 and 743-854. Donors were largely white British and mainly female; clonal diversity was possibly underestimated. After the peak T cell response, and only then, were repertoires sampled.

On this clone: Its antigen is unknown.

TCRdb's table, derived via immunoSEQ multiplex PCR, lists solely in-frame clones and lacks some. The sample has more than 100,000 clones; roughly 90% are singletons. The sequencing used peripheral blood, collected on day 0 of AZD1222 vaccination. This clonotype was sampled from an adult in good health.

The CDR3 sequence: CASSPGTGSYGYTF. The DNA of the CDR3 is TGTGCCAGCAGCCCCGGGACAGGGAGCTATGGCTACACCTTC. The V gene is TRBV9, the J gene TRBJ1-2; TRBD1 matches at 9 bases. Germline V gene data show CDR1 as SGDLS and CDR2 as YYNGEE. V lost 4 bases, J lost 4 bases, and 5 bases stayed unmatched. The CDR3 has 14 residues.